Listed here are 8 T cell receptor beta chains from one sample, sequenced in a study of cytotoxic CD8 clonotypes in ibrutinib-treated CLL. Libraries were prepared by immunoSEQ multiplex PCR; TCRdb keeps only in-frame clonotypes and omits some of them. The data contain some 140,000 clones, 84% of them singletons. The sample was PBMCs, taken after 24 months of ibrutinib treatment. Source of these receptors: a human donor with chronic lymphocytic leukemia.

The chain carries TRBV28 and TRBJ2-7, with a tentative D call TRBD2 (6 bases). The germline CDR1 and CDR2 sequences are MDHEN and SYDVKM. This CDR3 has 15 residues. Trimming took off 4 bases at V and 1 base at J, with 14 bases between the two ends. The CDR3 region has the DNA TGTGCCAGCAGTTCATCCCTAGCGCGTTCCTACGAGCAGTACTTC. Protein sequence: CASSSSLARSYEQYF.

CDR3 in amino acids: CASSQEPDEAFF. The CDR3 DNA reads TGTGCCAGCTCACAAGAACCGGACGAAGCTTTCTTT. The V gene is TRBV18, the J gene TRBJ1-1; the D is unclear. The CDR3 consists of 12 residues. V shed 4 bases and J shed 8 bases, with 11 bases lying between them. Per germline, CDR1 KGHSH and CDR2 LQKENI.

The CDR3: CASMPLGRGETQYF. The CDR3 DNA is TGTGCCAGCATGCCTTTGGGTCGCGGGGAGACCCAGTACTTC. This chain uses TRBV2 with TRBJ2-5, with D perhaps TRBD2 (5 bases). Germline V gene lookup returns CDR1 SNHLY and CDR2 FYNNEI. V lost 7 bases to trimming and J lost 5 bases, with 17 bases between them. The CDR3 is 14 residues long.

The rearrangement links TRBV5-8 to TRBJ1-4; the D gene is possibly TRBD1 (6 bases). Trimming took off 6 bases at V and 6 bases at J, with 15 bases between the two ends. Per the germline V gene, CDR1 is SGHTS and CDR2 is YDEGEE. This CDR3 spans 14 amino acids. CDR3 region: CASTFDRRYEKLFF. In nucleotides, the CDR3 is TGTGCCAGCACCTTTGACAGGAGATATGAAAAACTGTTTTTT.

This chain links TRBV2 with TRBJ2-7, with a tentative D call TRBD1 (5 bases). This CDR3 has 15 residues. Germline V lookup: CDR1 SNHLY, CDR2 FYNNEI. The V gene lost 4 bases and the J gene lost 3 bases, with 16 bases spanning the gap. CDR3: CASSGNLRQSYEQYF. The CDR3 DNA sequence: TGTGCCAGCAGTGGAAATCTGAGACAGAGCTACGAGCAGTACTTC.

The rearrangement uses TRBV11-2 and TRBJ1-4; no reliable D call. The germline gives CDR1 SGHAT, CDR2 FQNNGV. CDR3 size: 15 residues. Trimming pared 1 base from V and 0 bases from J, leaving 6 bases between. The chain's CDR3 is CASSLAGSTNEKLFF. CDR3 sequence (DNA): TGTGCCAGCAGCTTAGCGGGATCAACTAATGAAAAACTGTTTTTT.

This clone came up a few times. The rearrangement joins TRBV7-6 to TRBJ2-7, with 7 bases fitting TRBD1. The CDR3 is made up of 17 amino acids. Germline lookup yields CDR1 SGHVS and CDR2 FNYEAQ. V shed 1 base, J shed 3 bases, and the junction held 12 bases outside the gene matches. As DNA, the CDR3 is TGTGCCAGCAGCTTAGGTCCAGGGGGAACAATGTTCTACGAGCAGTACTTC. Residues: CASSLGPGGTMFYEQYF.

The chain employs TRBV6-6 and TRBJ1-2; D might be TRBD1 (6 bases). The ends were cut back, 8 bases at V and 7 bases at J, with 14 bases in the middle. Germline loops: CDR1 MNHNY, CDR2 SVGAGI (reference sequence). This CDR3 has 12 residues. The CDR3 loop reads CASGGGLTGYTF. CDR3 in DNA: TGTGCCAGCGGTGGGGGGCTTACTGGCTACACCTTC.